The rows below give T cell receptor beta chains drawn from one sample of a study of T-cell reconstitution after alpha-beta-depleted transplantation in children. TCRdb fed the PCR reads into MiXCR, producing one record per CDR3 protein. The table shows some 530,000 distinct CDR3 sequences, with around 12% occurring only once. Material: PBMCs from the stem cell graft donor, obtained from the stem cell graft. These receptors came from a human donor who donated a stem cell graft to a child with combined immunodeficiency. The CDR3 runs from the conserved cysteine through the conserved F or W. Fields, in order: D gene, clone size, J gene, V gene, CDR3 DNA, CDR3 protein. D genes are given only for firm matches. A clone size is listed for some rows: how often the clone was seen (once, few, many), or a class if it is expanded.

-,few,TRBJ1-2,TRBV6-5,TGTGCCAGCAGTTACTCTAGGGGTTGGGACTATGGCTACACCTTC,CASSYSRGWDYGYTF
-,many,TRBJ1-1,TRBV29-1,TGCAGCGTTCCGGTTGGCACTGAAGCTTTCTTT,CSVPVGTEAFF
-,many,TRBJ2-3,TRBV20-1,TGCAGGGCCTTGGGGGGAGATACGCAGTATTTT,CRALGGDTQYF
-,many,TRBJ1-4,TRBV4-3,TGCGCCAGCAGCCAAGATGAGAAGGGTTGGAAACTGTTTTTT,CASSQDEKGWKLFF
-,few,TRBJ2-5,TRBV6-2/TRBV6-3,TGTGCCAGCATGGGGAGGAACCAAGAGACCCAGTACTTC,CASMGRNQETQYF
-,many,TRBJ2-5,TRBV12-3/TRBV12-4,TGTGCCAGCAGTTTTATCGGCACCCAAGAGACCCAGTACTTC,CASSFIGTQETQYF
TRBD1,many,TRBJ2-2,TRBV6-6,TGTGCCAGCAGACGCGCGGGACAGGTGAACACCGGGGAGCTGTTTTTT,CASRRAGQVNTGELFF
TRBD1,many,TRBJ2-3,TRBV7-7,TGTGCTAGCAGCTTAGCCCGGACGACAGGGATCGAGGAAGATACGCAGTATTTT,CASSLARTTGIEEDTQYF
-,few,TRBJ1-4,TRBV9,TGTGCCAGCAGCGTAGGGTTTATCGGAAGTGAAAAACTGTTTTTT,CASSVGFIGSEKLFF
-,-,TRBJ1-5,TRBV6-1,TGTGCCAGCAGTGGGGGGGATAGCAATCAGCCCCAGCATTTT,CASSGGDSNQPQHF
-,-,TRBJ1-2,TRBV6-1,TGTGCCAGCAGTCTCACGACAACGACCAAGGGCTACACCTTC,CASSLTTTTKGYTF
TRBD1,-,TRBJ1-2,TRBV5-6,TGTGCCAGCAGCGGAAACAGGGGAGGAAACTATGGCTACACCTTC,CASSGNRGGNYGYTF
TRBD2,-,TRBJ2-5,TRBV29-1,TGCAGCGTTGGGGCGGGAGGTTATGAGACCCAGTACTTC,CSVGAGGYETQYF
-,many,TRBJ2-3,TRBV12-3/TRBV12-4,TGTGCCAGCAGTTTCCGGACAGGCACAGATACGCAGTATTTT,CASSFRTGTDTQYF
-,-,TRBJ2-1,TRBV6-5,TGTGCCAGCAGTTACGGGAGAGGGGTCTACAATGAGCAGTTCTTC,CASSYGRGVYNEQFF
-,many,TRBJ2-7,TRBV6-1,TGTGCCACCCTGAACCGGGGCTTAGGAGGGGAGCAGTACTTC,CATLNRGLGGEQYF
-,few,TRBJ1-2,TRBV5-6,TGTGCCAGCAGCTTGGCGGTCTATGGCTACACCTTC,CASSLAVYGYTF
-,-,TRBJ2-3,TRBV27,TGTGCCAGCAGTTTATCGGTCGACCGCCCTAGCACAGATACGCAGTATTTT,CASSLSVDRPSTDTQYF
-,-,TRBJ1-3,TRBV7-9,TGTGCCAGCAGCTCCTCTGGGGGAAACACCATATATTTT,CASSSSGGNTIYF
TRBD2,few,TRBJ2-1,TRBV24-1,TGTGCCACCGCTGCGGGGGGGCCGTACAATGAGCAGTTCTTC,CATAAGGPYNEQFF
-,few,TRBJ2-5,TRBV7-2,TGTGCCAGCAGCTTAAGCCAAATGGGTGGGGAGACCCAGTACTTC,CASSLSQMGGETQYF
TRBD2,many,TRBJ2-3,TRBV6-5,TGTGCCAGCAGGAGACTAGCGGGGCGCACAGATACGCAGTATTTT,CASRRLAGRTDTQYF
-,few,TRBJ1-5,TRBV21-1,TGTGCCAGCAGCCCCGAACCGTGCCTTCAGCCCCAGCATTTT,CASSPEPCLQPQHF
-,many,TRBJ1-1,TRBV21-1,TGTGCCAGTGCACTGGGACAGCTCGGGAACACTGAAGCTTTCTTT,CASALGQLGNTEAFF
-,-,TRBJ1-5,TRBV6-5,TGTGCCAGCAGTTACGGGAGATTTAGCAATCAGCCCCAGCATTTT,CASSYGRFSNQPQHF
-,few,TRBJ1-6,TRBV10-3,TGTGCCATCAGCCCCGGGACGGGGGCTTCACCCCTCCACTTT,CAISPGTGASPLHF
TRBD1,many,TRBJ2-1,TRBV7-2,TGTGCCAGCAGCTTGGACAGGGCTCTGGGGGAGCAGTTCTTC,CASSLDRALGEQFF
TRBD2,-,TRBJ2-5,TRBV12-3/TRBV12-4,TGTGCCAGCAGTTTCAGACCTTGGACTAGCGGGGCCAGGGAGACCCAGTACTTC,CASSFRPWTSGARETQYF
TRBD2,few,TRBJ2-1,TRBV4-3,TGCGCCAGCAGCCAAGGGTCGAGCGGGAGCGAGGATGAGCAGTTCTTC,CASSQGSSGSEDEQFF
-,few,TRBJ1-5,TRBV15,TGTGCCACCAGCAGAGATAAGGGGGGTGGTCAGCCCCAGCATTTT,CATSRDKGGGQPQHF
-,many,TRBJ2-7,TRBV14,TGTGCCAGCAGCCAAGGGGCATACGAGCAGTACTTC,CASSQGAYEQYF
-,-,TRBJ2-7,TRBV5-1,TGCGCCAGCAGCTTGGTTACATTCAGTAGCGTCGAGCAGTACTTC,CASSLVTFSSVEQYF
-,-,TRBJ2-5,TRBV10-3,TGTGCCATCAGTGGTCAGAGCCAAGAGACCCAGTACTTC,CAISGQSQETQYF
TRBD2,-,TRBJ2-7,TRBV27,TGTGCCAGCATCGGGCCTAGCGGGAGTGACGAGCAGTACTTC,CASIGPSGSDEQYF
TRBD1,-,TRBJ1-2,TRBV28,TGTGCCAGCAGTCGGCAGGGGGCGCGGGTGAATGGCTACACCTTC,CASSRQGARVNGYTF
TRBD1,-,TRBJ2-7,TRBV7-9,TGTGCCAGCAGCTTTAACAGGGGGATGTACGAGCAGTACTTC,CASSFNRGMYEQYF
TRBD2,many,TRBJ2-2,TRBV5-1,TGCGCCAGCAGAGACGGGACTAGCGGCACCGGGGAGCTGTTTTTT,CASRDGTSGTGELFF
-,-,TRBJ2-1,TRBV3-1,TGTGCCAGCAGCAGACCGAGTTCCTACAATGAGCAGTTCTTC,CASSRPSSYNEQFF
-,-,TRBJ2-3,TRBV20-1,TGCAGTGCCGTGATTAGGGGGAGGAGACCCCCAGGTACGCAGTATTTT,CSAVIRGRRPPGTQYF
TRBD1,-,TRBJ2-3,TRBV28,TGTGCCAGCAGTGAACAGGGGAGCGGCACAGATACGCAGTATTTT,CASSEQGSGTDTQYF
TRBD2,few,TRBJ2-1,TRBV20-1,TGCAGTGCTAAGACTAGCGGAACCACGAACAATGAGCAGTTCTTC,CSAKTSGTTNNEQFF
-,-,TRBJ1-5,TRBV20-1,TGCAGTGCTCTGAGTATGGATAGCAATCAGCCCCAGCATTTT,CSALSMDSNQPQHF
TRBD2,few,TRBJ2-1,TRBV24-1,TGTGCCACCAGTGATCCCCGGGTCTCCGGGACTAGCAGCTCCTACAATGAGCAGTTCTTC,CATSDPRVSGTSSSYNEQFF
-,-,TRBJ1-2,TRBV7-9,TGTGCCAGCAGCCCAGATGGGTACTATGGCTACACCTTC,CASSPDGYYGYTF
-,-,TRBJ1-2,TRBV12-3/TRBV12-4,TGTGCCAGCAGGGGGGACAAATTCTATGGCTACACCTTC,CASRGDKFYGYTF
TRBD1,-,TRBJ2-7,TRBV30,TGTGCCTGGAGCGTGGGGACAGCCTACGAGCAGTACTTC,CAWSVGTAYEQYF
-,-,TRBJ2-5,TRBV4-3,TGCGCCAGCAGCTTCCAGAGGGGAGAGACCCAGTACTTC,CASSFQRGETQYF